This TCR beta chain was observed in a study of preoperative IRX-2 immunotherapy in early breast cancer. Using immunoSEQ multiplex PCR, the repertoire was profiled, and TCRdb retains in-frame clones only, with some absent. The table lists some 99,000 clones, 86% of them singletons, with roughly 2% in the top ten. CDR1 is SGHNT and CDR2 is YENEEA in the germline V gene. The CDR3 sequence is 15 residues long. The ends lost 3 bases at V and 1 base at J; junction bases unmatched: 5. As for treatment: preoperative locoregional IRX-2 cytokine immunotherapy. Samples came from a phase Ib trial of preoperative locoregional IRX-2 cytokine immunotherapy.

V is TRBV11-3 and J is TRBJ1-1, with TRBD1 identical over 7 bases. The TCR was taken from a human donor with breast cancer. Source: tumor tissue, taken after IRX-2 immunotherapy. The CDR3 here is CASSFFRDRNTEAFF. DNA for the CDR3: TGTGCCAGCAGCTTCTTCCGGGACAGGAACACTGAAGCTTTCTTT.